Below, 25 T cell receptor beta chains from the same sample are listed, as sequenced in a study of OX40 agonist ivuxolimab in advanced cancers. Generated by immunoSEQ multiplex PCR, the TCRdb table keeps only in-frame clones and is missing some. The top ten hold 4.5% to 6% of the sample, which has tens of thousands of clones, 82% seen once. The specimen was CD4+ or CD8+ T cells sorted from blood, collected in a trial of the OX40 agonist ivuxolimab. Receptors originate from an adult with an advanced solid tumor such as melanoma, head and neck, liver or kidney cancer.

The chain recombines TRBV2 with TRBJ1-4; a possible D gene is TRBD1 (5 bases). This CDR3 contains 14 residues. The V end was cut by 6 bases, the J end by 4 bases, with 12 bases between. Germline CDR1 SNHLY, CDR2 FYNNEI. The CDR3, as DNA: TGTGCCAGCAGGCCGGGACGGATTAATGAAAAACTGTTTTTT. Translation: CASRPGRINEKLFF.

This clone was found once. V and J are TRBV5-1 and TRBJ1-3; possibly TRBD1 for D (5 bases). The CDR3 extends over 16 amino acids. Germline loops: CDR1 SGHRS, CDR2 YFSETQ. Trimming took 4 bases from V and 2 from J, leaving 16 bases between them. CDR3 loop: CASSEYPGKAGNTIYF. The CDR3 DNA sequence: TGCGCCAGCAGCGAATACCCAGGGAAAGCTGGAAACACCATATATTTT.

V usage is TRBV7-2 and J usage is TRBJ1-1, with D perhaps TRBD1 (6 bases). CDR3 length equals 15 residues. Per the germline V gene, CDR1 is SGHTA and CDR2 is FQGNSA. Between the trimmed V and J ends, which lost 5 bases and 5 bases, there was a span of 18 bases. The CDR3 nucleotides read TGTGCCAGCAGCCCGGTGGGGGGCTCTAGGACTGAAGCTTTCTTT. Its protein is CASSPVGGSRTEAFF. The full variable domain, completed using reference TRBV7-2 and TRBJ1-1, is GAGVSQSPSNKVTEKGKDVELRCDPISGHTALYWYRQSLGQGLEFLIYFQGNSAPDKSGLPSDRFSAERTGGSVSTLTIQRTQQEDSAVYLCASSPVGGSRTEAFFGQGTRLTVV.

The chain uses TRBV18 and TRBJ2-7; possible D gene TRBD2, 5 bases. CDR1 and CDR2 (germline): KGHSH, LQKENI. The CDR3 sequence is 13 residues long. V shed 3 bases and J shed 3 bases, with 9 bases lying between them. The CDR3 DNA reads TGTGCCAGCTCACCGCCCGGGAACTACGAGCAGTACGTC. This translates into CASSPPGNYEQYV.

This rearrangement joins TRBV6-6 to TRBJ1-4; 8 nucleotides agree with TRBD1. CDR1 and CDR2 from the germline V gene are MNHNY and SVGAGI (reference sequence). The CDR3 is 13 residues long. V gave up 8 bases and J gave up 5 bases; unmatched junction bases: 4. The CDR3 reads CASDRGGNEKLFF. The CDR3 nucleotides read TGTGCCAGCGACAGGGGTGGAAATGAAAAACTGTTTTTT.

The genes are TRBV7-2 and TRBJ2-7; 8 positions match TRBD1. The length of the CDR3 is 13 residues. Germline CDR1 and CDR2: SGHTA and FQGNSA. Trimming took 5 bases from V and 7 from J; bases not matched to a gene: 7. The CDR3 bases are TGTGCCAGCAGCCCGCGGACAGGGAATGAGCAGTACGTC. Translated, it gives CASSPRTGNEQYV.

This clone was counted once. The chain has TRBV9 and TRBJ1-2; possible D gene TRBD1, 6 bases. Germline values: CDR1 SGDLS, CDR2 YYNGEE. The CDR3 consists of 14 residues. The V gene lost 8 bases and the J gene lost 0 bases, with 14 bases spanning the gap. The CDR3: CARGRQEPNYGYTF. CDR3 nucleotide sequence: TGTGCCAGGGGGAGACAGGAGCCTAACTATGGCTACACCTTC.

The chain couples TRBV4-1 to TRBJ2-7; 9 positions agree with TRBD2. V lost 3 bases to trimming and J lost 3 bases; unmatched junction nucleotides: 6. The CDR3 is 15 residues long. Germline CDR1 and CDR2: MGHRA and YSYEKL. In DNA, the CDR3 is TGCGCCAGCAGCCAGACGACTAGCGGAGGCTACGAGCAGTACTTC. The encoded protein is CASSQTTSGGYEQYF.

The CDR3 region is CASSVGAGSYNEQFF. The DNA for the CDR3 is TGTGCCAGCAGCGTGGGGGCCGGCTCCTACAATGAGCAGTTCTTC. The rearrangement links TRBV9 to TRBJ2-1, with D perhaps matching TRBD1 (6 bases). From germline, CDR1 is SGDLS and CDR2 YYNGEE. This CDR3 is built from 15 residues. V was clipped by 2 bases and J by 0 bases, with 9 bases between them.

J is TRBJ1-5 and V is TRBV5-5; possible D gene TRBD1, 6 bases. Germline V gives CDR1 SGHKS, CDR2 YYEKEE (reference sequence). With 3 bases removed from V and 5 bases from J, the gap between germline ends came to 12 bases. CDR3 length equals 14 residues. The CDR3: CASSSVQGDQPQHF. In DNA, the CDR3 is TGTGCCAGCAGCTCCGTACAGGGAGATCAGCCCCAGCATTTT.

The chain employs TRBV7-9 and TRBJ1-1; D is possibly TRBD1 (6 bases). Trimming took off 2 bases at V and 2 bases at J, with 12 bases between the two ends. Germline V gene data show CDR1 as SEHNR and CDR2 as FQNEAQ (reference sequence). The CDR3 runs 15 residues. Here the CDR3 reads CASSLRWGLNTEAFF. CDR3 nucleotide sequence: TGTGCCAGCAGCTTAAGATGGGGGCTTAACACTGAAGCTTTCTTT.

The rearrangement links TRBV18 to TRBJ1-1; the D gene is possibly TRBD1 (5 bases). From germline, CDR1 is KGHSH and CDR2 LQKENI. This CDR3 spans 14 amino acids. The V gene lost 6 bases and the J gene lost 2 bases, with 13 bases spanning the gap. In nucleotides, the CDR3 is TGTGCCAGCTCCGAGGGGCAGGCTAACACTGAAGCTTTCTTT. This codes for CASSEGQANTEAFF.

The chain links TRBV14 to TRBJ2-1; D perhaps matches TRBD2 (5 bases). The germline V gene has CDR1 SGHDN and CDR2 FVKESK. V lost 3 bases, J lost 4 bases, and 13 bases lay in between. The CDR3 totals 15 residues. The CDR3 loop reads CASSHLGGPYNEQFF. The DNA of the CDR3 is TGTGCCAGCAGCCATTTGGGCGGGCCGTACAATGAGCAGTTCTTC.

The chain carries TRBV11-3 and TRBJ2-1; perhaps D is TRBD1 or TRBD2 (6 bases each). CDR1 is SGHNT, CDR2 YENEEA, per germline. The CDR3 spans 15 residues. Trimming removed 2 bases at V and 6 bases at J, with 14 bases between. CDR3 amino acids: CASSLRGGGGNEQFF. The DNA of the CDR3 is TGTGCCAGCAGCTTACGTGGCGGAGGGGGCAATGAGCAGTTCTTC.

The CDR3 bases are TGTGCCAGCAGCTTAGCACAGGGGTCCTACAATGAGCAGTTCTTC. Translated: CASSLAQGSYNEQFF. V usage is TRBV7-2 and J usage is TRBJ2-1, with 7 positions matching TRBD1. Germline V lookup: CDR1 SGHTA, CDR2 FQGNSA. V trimming: 0 bases; J trimming: 1 base; junction bases outside the gene matches: 0. The CDR3 extends over 15 amino acids.

The chain carries TRBV21-1 and TRBJ2-7. TRBV21-1 is designated a pseudogene. CDR3 size: 16 residues. CDR3 sequence: CASSRQGPPSSYEQYV. In DNA form, the CDR3 reads TGTGCCAGCAGCAGGCAAGGGCCTCCCAGCTCCTACGAGCAGTACGTC.

This clone was recorded a few times. An end of the junction differs from the germline gene, which may be a read error. The chain combines TRBV7-7 with TRBJ2-2; perhaps TRBD1 as D (5 bases). This CDR3 contains 12 residues. Germline V gives CDR1 SSHAT, CDR2 FNYEAQ (reference sequence). The CDR3 loop reads CASSDSPGELFF. The CDR3 DNA follows: TGTGCTAGCAGTGACAGCCCAGGGGAGCTGTTTTTT.

At least ten counts were recorded for this clone. The CDR3 spells CASSEYRANTEAFF. CDR3 bases: TGTGCCAGCAGTGAATATAGGGCAAACACTGAAGCTTTCTTT. J is TRBJ1-1 and V is TRBV25-1; D is unresolved. The CDR3 extends over 14 amino acids. V gave up 0 bases and J gave up 2 bases, with 7 bases separating them. CDR1 is MGHDK and CDR2 is SYGVNS in the germline V gene. The variable domain in full, completed from reference TRBV25-1 and TRBJ1-1, reads EADIYQTPRYLVIGTGKKITLECSQTMGHDKMYWYQQDPGMELHLIHYSYGVNSTEKGDLSSESTVSRIRTEHFPLTLESARPSHTSQYLCASSEYRANTEAFFGQGTRLTVV.

The chain uses TRBV19 and TRBJ1-2, with 11 positions matching TRBD1. The CDR3 is 14 residues long. With 6 bases clipped from V and 5 bases from J, the junction kept 5 bases outside the gene matches. Germline-derived CDR1 and CDR2 are LNHDA and SQIVND (reference sequence). CDR3 sequence: CASSPDRGRYGYTF. The CDR3 bases are TGTGCCAGTAGCCCGGACAGGGGGCGGTATGGCTACACCTTC.

This clone occurred a few times. V and J are TRBV5-4 and TRBJ1-2; the D is unclear. Deletions cut 3 bases from V and 9 bases from J, with 12 bases between. Per the germline V gene, CDR1 is SGHNT and CDR2 is YYREEE (reference sequence). The CDR3 totals 12 residues. DNA for the CDR3: TGTGCCAGCAGCTCGACATATGAGCGCTACACCTTC. As protein: CASSSTYERYTF.

V usage is TRBV2 and J usage is TRBJ2-7; 7 positions match TRBD2. The V segment lost 1 base and the J segment 5 bases; nucleotides outside the gene matches: 8. Germline V lookup: CDR1 SNHLY, CDR2 FYNNEI. This CDR3 contains 15 residues. CDR3 sequence (DNA): TGTGCCAGCAGTGAAGGTGGGGACTATTTGAACGAGCAGTACTTC. Translation gives CASSEGGDYLNEQYF.

The chain links TRBV11-2 to TRBJ2-1; 11 bases line up with TRBD2. The CDR3 is made up of 17 amino acids. Trimming took 1 base from V and 9 from J; bases not matched to a gene: 11. Germline V gene sequence: CDR1 SGHAT, CDR2 FQNNGV. The CDR3 loop is CASSLGGLAGGKAEQFF. CDR3 DNA sequence: TGTGCCAGCAGCTTAGGCGGGCTAGCGGGAGGTAAGGCTGAGCAGTTCTTC.

The chain joins TRBV11-2 to TRBJ2-2, with 12 bases matching TRBD2. Looked up from germline, CDR1 is SGHAT and CDR2 is FQNNGV. The CDR3 runs to 15 residues. V shed 8 bases, J shed 3 bases, and the junction held 4 bases outside the gene matches. DNA of the CDR3: TGTGCCAGCCGGAGACTAGCGGGAGACACCGGGGAGCTGTTTTTT. As protein: CASRRLAGDTGELFF.

The chain combines TRBV2 with TRBJ2-7; D perhaps matches TRBD2 (5 bases). Germline CDR1 and CDR2: SNHLY and FYNNEI. The V end was cut by 2 bases, the J end by 6 bases, with 11 bases between. The CDR3 is 13 amino acids. CDR3 sequence reads: CASSERGIGEQYF. The CDR3 region has the DNA TGTGCCAGCAGTGAAAGAGGGATTGGCGAGCAGTACTTC.

V and J are TRBV7-2 and TRBJ2-5; no firm D call. The CDR3 length is 11 residues. Deletions cut 2 bases from V and 2 bases from J, with 0 bases between. Germline V gene sequence: CDR1 SGHTA, CDR2 FQGNSA. The CDR3 loop is CASSLQETQYF. The DNA of the CDR3 is TGTGCCAGCAGCTTACAAGAGACCCAGTACTTC.